A single sample gave rise to the 24 T cell receptor beta chains below, sequenced in a study of Ad26.COV2.S vaccination and SARS-CoV-2 variants (dated by TCRdb to the early 2020s). To prepare the library, the immunoSEQ multiplex PCR assay was applied. TCRdb took over this immuneACCESS table, retaining in-frame rearrangements with V and J assigned. Such tables are incomplete; in checked studies, under half of the missing clones stem from an unresolved V gene, and the remainder is unexplained. The sample table contains roughly 320,000 clones; only one count was recorded for around 83% of them. 1.5% to 2.5% of the sample comes from the top ten. The sample's treatment or condition label, in plain terms: around 19 received Ad26.COV2.S at low or high dose, single or two shots; about 5 received placebo; per-sample allocation not given. For vaccine and placebo recipients, the sequenced repertoires came from samples collected on day 63 after the first injection.

The sample here was peripheral blood, taken in a trial of Ad26.COV2.S vaccine versus placebo. The receptors here all came from a person between 18 and 65 years old who received the Ad26.COV2.S COVID-19 vaccine or a placebo.

The rearrangement links TRBV10-2 to TRBJ1-4, with TRBD1 matching 7 bases. Germline CDR1 is WSHSY and CDR2 is SAAADI. V trimming: 8 bases; J trimming: 7 bases; junction bases outside the gene matches: 10. The length of the CDR3 is 14 residues. The CDR3 bases are TGCGCCAGCGGGGAGCCGGGACAGAGTGAAAAACTGTTTTTT. Translating it yields CASGEPGQSEKLFF.

J is TRBJ1-3 and V is TRBV14; D might be TRBD1 (6 bases). Germline V gene sequence: CDR1 SGHDN, CDR2 FVKESK. Trimming shortened V by 4 bases and J by 4 bases, and 17 bases separated the two germline ends. The CDR3 extends over 16 amino acids. CDR3 residues: CASSPHREFRGNTIYF. CDR3 DNA: TGTGCCAGCAGCCCTCACAGGGAGTTCCGAGGAAACACCATATATTTT.

This chain uses TRBV10-2 with TRBJ2-3; D may correspond to TRBD1 or TRBD2 (6 bases each). The germline V and J ends were trimmed by 8 bases and 4 bases, with 28 bases remaining between them. The CDR3 covers 18 residues. CDR1 is WSHSY and CDR2 is SAAADI in the germline V gene. Written as DNA, the CDR3 is TGCGCCAGCGGCATTCGAAAGGGGGGCTGGTCTAATCCAGATACGCAGTATTTT. This codes for CASGIRKGGWSNPDTQYF.

The rearrangement joins TRBV4-2 to TRBJ1-2; D call uncertain. The CDR3 sequence is 16 residues long. V gave up 0 bases and J gave up 4 bases, with 15 bases separating them. Per the germline V gene, CDR1 is LGHNA and CDR2 is YNFKEQ. CDR3 region: CASSQERSDGVYGYTF. CDR3 coding DNA: TGTGCCAGCAGCCAAGAAAGGTCGGACGGAGTCTATGGCTACACCTTC.

V usage is TRBV18 and J usage is TRBJ2-2, with a weak D call TRBD1 (6 bases). The germline V gene has CDR1 KGHSH and CDR2 LQKENI. V lost 1 base and J lost 6, with 18 bases in between. This CDR3 has 17 amino acids. The CDR3 sequence is CASSPRDQGSMAGELFF. DNA for the CDR3: TGTGCCAGCTCACCACGAGATCAGGGGAGTATGGCCGGGGAGCTGTTTTTT.

This chain connects TRBV29-1 to TRBJ1-3; 8 bases map to TRBD1. This CDR3 comprises 14 residues. From germline, CDR1 is SQVTM and CDR2 ANQGSEA. V was pared by 5 bases and J by 2 bases, with 5 bases of the junction left unmatched. The CDR3 sequence is CSVNQDRAGNTIYF. CDR3 DNA: TGCAGCGTTAACCAGGACAGGGCTGGAAACACCATATATTTT.

J is TRBJ1-6 and V is TRBV9, with D unresolved. Germline lookup yields CDR1 SGDLS and CDR2 YYNGEE. The CDR3 sequence is 14 residues long. The V gene lost 2 bases and the J gene lost 7 bases, with 10 bases spanning the gap. CDR3 sequence reads: CASSVNRINSPLHF. The CDR3 bases are TGTGCCAGCAGCGTTAACCGAATAAATTCACCCCTCCACTTT.

This chain connects TRBV4-1 to TRBJ1-3; D unresolved. CDR1 and CDR2 (germline): MGHRA, YSYEKL. CDR3 length: 12 residues. V was trimmed by 4 bases and J by 4 bases, leaving 5 bases between them. The chain's CDR3 is CASSLSGNTIYF. The CDR3 DNA is TGCGCCAGCAGCCTCTCCGGAAACACCATATATTTT.

This chain links TRBV5-1 with TRBJ2-2, with D perhaps TRBD1 or TRBD2 (7 bases each). This CDR3 is 16 amino acids long. Germline lookup yields CDR1 SGHRS and CDR2 YFSETQ. V lost 0 bases to trimming and J lost 5 bases, with 14 bases between them. The CDR3 DNA reads TGCGCCAGCAGCTTGGGTCCAGGGGGGGCGACCGGGGAGCTGTTTTTT. It codes for CASSLGPGGATGELFF.

The table lists this clone with a few counts. The gene calls are TRBV6-5 and TRBJ2-7, with a possible D match to TRBD2 (6 bases). V lost 2 bases and J 3 bases, leaving 11 bases between the germline ends. Germline V gene sequence: CDR1 MNHEY, CDR2 SVGAGI. The CDR3 loop spans 14 amino acids. Written as DNA, the CDR3 is TGTGCCAGCAGTTACGCCAGCGGGTACTACGAGCAGTACTTC. Its translation is CASSYASGYYEQYF.

V usage is TRBV18 and J usage is TRBJ1-2, with 8 bases matching TRBD1. Germline V gives CDR1 KGHSH, CDR2 LQKENI. This CDR3 is 15 amino acids long. The V and J ends lost 3 bases and 3 bases, in that order; junction bases with no gene match: 6. This chain's CDR3 is CASSPSGQGDYGYTF. The CDR3 nucleotides read TGTGCCAGCTCACCGAGCGGACAGGGCGACTATGGCTACACCTTC.

This clone was found once. The chain combines TRBV7-9 with TRBJ2-7; D may be TRBD1 (6 bases). CDR1 is SEHNR and CDR2 is FQNEAQ in the germline V gene (reference sequence). Deletions cut 5 bases from V and 2 bases from J, with 13 bases between. This CDR3 has 14 amino acids. CDR3: CASSPGTQAYEQYF. In DNA, the CDR3 is TGTGCCAGCAGCCCCGGGACACAAGCCTACGAGCAGTACTTC. Complete variable domain (other parts from reference TRBV7-9 and TRBJ2-7): DTGVSQNPRHKITKRGQNVTFRCDPISEHNRLYWYRQTLGQGPEFLTYFQNEAQLEKSRLLSDRFSAERPKGSFSTLEIQRTEQGDSAMYLCASSPGTQAYEQYFGPGTRLTVT.

V gene TRBV19 combines with J gene TRBJ1-2; 8 nucleotides agree with TRBD1. Trimming cost V 10 bases and J 1 base; bases outside gene matches: 14. Germline CDR1 reads LNHDA; CDR2 reads SQIVND (reference sequence). The CDR3 is made up of 16 amino acids. CDR3 DNA: TGTGCCACCACTTCCGGGACAGGACGCTTTAACTATGGCTACACCTTC. Its protein is CATTSGTGRFNYGYTF. Full variable domain (outside the CDR3, taken from reference TRBV19 and TRBJ1-2): DGGITQSPKYLFRKEGQNVTLSCEQNLNHDAMYWYRQDPGQGLRLIYYSQIVNDFQKGDIAEGYSVSREKKESFPLTVTSAQKNPTAFYLCATTSGTGRFNYGYTFGSGTRLTVV.

The V call is TRBV5-3, the J call TRBJ2-5, with TRBD2 identical over 8 bases. TRBV5-3 is recorded as an ORF, its role being uncertain. Germline trimming cut 4 bases from V and 7 bases from J; bases unmatched to any gene: 12. The CDR3 runs 15 residues. The CDR3 DNA follows: TGTGCCAGAAGCCCCAAGCGGACTAGCCGTGGGACCCAGTACTTC. It specifies CARSPKRTSRGTQYF.

The V and J genes are TRBV7-2 and TRBJ1-5; the D is unclear. The CDR3 totals 17 residues. V shed 2 bases and J shed 1 base, with 15 bases lying between them. Per germline, CDR1 SGHTA and CDR2 FQGNSA. The CDR3 spells CASSLLSGPLSNQPQHF. The CDR3 coding sequence is TGTGCCAGCAGCTTACTTTCGGGTCCCCTGAGCAATCAGCCCCAGCATTTT.

The chain couples TRBV5-1 to TRBJ1-5; 12 nucleotides align to TRBD1. CDR3 length: 18 residues. With 4 bases clipped from V and 4 bases from J, the junction kept 12 bases outside the gene matches. The germline gives CDR1 SGHRS, CDR2 YFSETQ. For the CDR3, the DNA is TGCGCCAGCAGCCCTGGGGGGACAGGGGGCTCTAGGAATCAGCCCCAGCATTTT. It is translated as CASSPGGTGGSRNQPQHF.

V is TRBV12-3 or TRBV12-4 and J is TRBJ1-1; no clear D. The CDR3 length is 13 residues. V dropped 3 bases and J dropped 1 base, with 6 bases sitting between them. Here the CDR3 reads CASSFSQNTEAFF. CDR3 DNA sequence: TGTGCCAGCAGTTTCAGCCAGAACACTGAAGCTTTCTTT.

The chain is built from TRBV10-2 and TRBJ2-7; TRBD2 might be the D (6 bases). Germline CDR1 is WSHSY and CDR2 is SAAADI. This CDR3 has 14 residues. V lost 2 bases and J 1 base, leaving 9 bases between the germline ends. In DNA form, the CDR3 reads TGCGCCAGCAGTGAGGACCGGGGGTCCTACGAGCAGTACTTC. Translated, it gives CASSEDRGSYEQYF.

J is TRBJ1-6 and V is TRBV6-2 or TRBV6-3; the D is unclear. The CDR3 has 17 amino acids. CDR1 and CDR2 from the germline V gene are MNHEY and SVGEGT. V gave up 0 bases and J gave up 8 bases, with 17 bases separating them. The CDR3 DNA reads TGTGCCAGCAGTTACTCAAGGACGAGGAGCCACGATTCACCCCTCCACTTT. It yields the protein CASSYSRTRSHDSPLHF.

The rearrangement joins TRBV9 to TRBJ2-5; TRBD2 matches 8 bases. There are 17 residues in the CDR3. J gave up 2 bases and V 3 bases, and 12 bases lay outside the gene matches. Germline V gene sequence: CDR1 SGDLS, CDR2 YYNGEE. CDR3 region: CASSGYPGLGLQETQYF. As DNA, the CDR3 is TGTGCCAGCAGCGGATACCCGGGACTAGGCCTGCAAGAGACCCAGTACTTC.

The rearrangement joins TRBV19 to TRBJ1-2, with D perhaps matching TRBD1 (5 bases). The V end was cut by 9 bases, the J end by 8 bases, with 25 bases between. Germline V gives CDR1 LNHDA, CDR2 SQIVND (reference sequence). The CDR3 loop spans 15 amino acids. The CDR3 coding sequence is TGTGCCAGCGGGGACGGGGCAGGGCCCCTGGGGGGCTACACCTTC. Amino acid sequence: CASGDGAGPLGGYTF.

V and J are TRBV3-1 (or the pseudogene TRBV3-2) and TRBJ2-5, with D hard to call. Trimming took 4 bases from V and 3 from J, leaving 15 bases between them. Per the germline V gene, CDR1 is LGHDT and CDR2 is YNNKEL (reference sequence). The length of the CDR3 is 15 residues. The CDR3 loop reads CASSLSMMGKETQYF. The CDR3 DNA follows: TGTGCCAGCAGCCTAAGTATGATGGGAAAAGAGACCCAGTACTTC.

The chain is built from TRBV6-6 and TRBJ2-3; possibly TRBD2 for D (6 bases). The CDR3 is made up of 14 amino acids. CDR1 MNHNY and CDR2 SVGAGI come from the germline V gene (reference sequence). Trimming removed 8 bases at V and 2 bases at J, with 14 bases between. The CDR3 region is CASSSGGYTDTQYF. CDR3 DNA: TGTGCCAGCTCAAGTGGGGGGTACACAGATACGCAGTATTTT.

About this clone itself: Other DNA sequences in the sample encode the same CDR3. V is TRBV12-3 or TRBV12-4 and J is TRBJ2-7; D is unclear. The CDR3 sequence is 11 residues long. V was trimmed by 5 bases and J by 0 bases, leaving 2 bases between them. This chain's CDR3 is CASSPSYEQYF. The CDR3 region has the DNA TGTGCCAGCAGTCCCTCCTACGAGCAGTACTTC.